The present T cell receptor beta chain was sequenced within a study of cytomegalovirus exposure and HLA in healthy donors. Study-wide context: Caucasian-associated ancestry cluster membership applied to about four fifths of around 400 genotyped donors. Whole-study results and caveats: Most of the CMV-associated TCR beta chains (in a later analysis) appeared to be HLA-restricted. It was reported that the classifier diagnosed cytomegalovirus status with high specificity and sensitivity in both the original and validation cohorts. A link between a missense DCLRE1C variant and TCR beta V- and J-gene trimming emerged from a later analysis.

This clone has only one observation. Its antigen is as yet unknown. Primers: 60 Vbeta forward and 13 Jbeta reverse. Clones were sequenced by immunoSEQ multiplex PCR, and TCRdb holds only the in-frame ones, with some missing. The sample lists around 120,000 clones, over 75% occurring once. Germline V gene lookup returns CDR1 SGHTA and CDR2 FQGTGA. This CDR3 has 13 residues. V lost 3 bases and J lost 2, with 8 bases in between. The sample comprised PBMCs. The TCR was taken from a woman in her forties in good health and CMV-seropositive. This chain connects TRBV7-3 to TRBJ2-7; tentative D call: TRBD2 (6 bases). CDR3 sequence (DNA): TGTGCCAGCAGCTTCGGAGGGGCCTACGAGCAGTACTTC. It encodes CASSFGGAYEQYF.